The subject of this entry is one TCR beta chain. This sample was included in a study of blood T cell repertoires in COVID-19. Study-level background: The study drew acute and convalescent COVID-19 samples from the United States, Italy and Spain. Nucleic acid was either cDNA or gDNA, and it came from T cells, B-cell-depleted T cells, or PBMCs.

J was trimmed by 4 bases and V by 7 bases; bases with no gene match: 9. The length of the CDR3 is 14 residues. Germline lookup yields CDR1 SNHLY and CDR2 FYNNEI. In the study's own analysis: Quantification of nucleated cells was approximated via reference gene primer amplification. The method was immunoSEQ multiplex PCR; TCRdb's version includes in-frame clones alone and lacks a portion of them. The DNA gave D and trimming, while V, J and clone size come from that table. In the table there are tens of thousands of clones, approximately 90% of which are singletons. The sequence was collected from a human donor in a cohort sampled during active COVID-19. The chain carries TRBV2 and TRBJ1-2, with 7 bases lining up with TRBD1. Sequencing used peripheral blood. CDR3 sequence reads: CASKLTGDSYGYTF. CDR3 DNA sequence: TGTGCCAGCAAGCTAACAGGGGACAGCTATGGCTACACCTTC.